These T cell receptor beta chains were read from a single sample in a study of OX40 agonist ivuxolimab in advanced cancers. Here immunoSEQ multiplex PCR was the method, and the copy in TCRdb shows in-frame clones only, minus some. This sample has approximately 61,000 clones; roughly nine tenths occur once, and the top ten carry around 1.8%. Here the sequenced sample was CD4+ or CD8+ T cells sorted from blood, taken in a trial of the OX40 agonist ivuxolimab. The source of these receptors is an adult with an advanced solid tumor such as melanoma, head and neck, liver or kidney cancer. CDR3s include the opening cysteine and the closing phenylalanine or tryptophan. D genes are given only for firm matches. Not all rows give a size; the values are once, few, many and, for expanded clones, a class.

j_call d_call v_call clone_size cdr3_nt cdr3_aa
TRBJ2-1 TRBD1 TRBV6-5 . TGTGCCAGCAGTTACTCTTGGGACAGACCACACAATGAGCAGTTCTTC CASSYSWDRPHNEQFF
TRBJ2-3 TRBD2 TRBV28 . TGTGCCAGCAGTAATAGCGGGAGGGCCGAAGATACGCAGTATTTT CASSNSGRAEDTQYF
TRBJ1-2 . TRBV6-1 . TGTGCCAGCAGCTCTGATCCTAGTAACTATGGCTACACCTTC CASSSDPSNYGYTF
TRBJ1-2 TRBD1 TRBV11-2 . TGTGCCAGCAGCCCAGGACAGGGTTACAATGGCTACACCTTC CASSPGQGYNGYTF
TRBJ2-2 . TRBV27 . TGTGCCAGCAGTTTAACCGGCGGCGGAAACACCGGGGAGCTGTTTTTT CASSLTGGGNTGELFF
TRBJ2-7 . TRBV18 once TGTGCCAGCTCAATCGGCAGACCAGGCTACGAGCAGTACTTC CASSIGRPGYEQYF
TRBJ2-7 TRBD1 TRBV11-2 . TGTGCCAGCAGCCCAATTACAGGGGGACCCTCCTACGAGCAGTACTTC CASSPITGGPSYEQYF
TRBJ1-1 TRBD1 TRBV10-3 . TGTGCCATCAGCGTCACAGGGGCGATCACTGAAGCTTTCTTT CAISVTGAITEAFF
TRBJ1-5 TRBD1 TRBV19 . TGTGCCACTCGGCCGGGACAGACCTCCAATAGCAATCAGCCCCAGCATTTT CATRPGQTSNSNQPQHF
TRBJ2-3 TRBD2 TRBV28 . TGTGCCAGCAGTTCAACGGGGGGATACCTTGGGACAGATACGCAGTATTTT CASSSTGGYLGTDTQYF
TRBJ2-3 TRBD1 TRBV19 . TGTGCCAGTAGCCTGACAGGGGTTAGCACAGATACGCAGTATTTT CASSLTGVSTDTQYF
TRBJ1-5 . TRBV21-1 . TGTGCCAGCAGCAAAGTGAGCCCAGGTTTTAAGGGACAGCCCCAGCATTTT CASSKVSPGFKGQPQHF
TRBJ1-5 . TRBV6-5 . TGTGCCAGCAGCGATCATGGGGGCGGTCAGCCCCAGCATTTT CASSDHGGGQPQHF
TRBJ2-3 . TRBV5-1 . TGCGCCAGCAGCTTGGCCTCTGCGGAGGAGACAGATACGCAGTATTTT CASSLASAEETDTQYF
TRBJ1-2 TRBD1 TRBV19 . TGTGCCAGTAGTATGGGACAGGCTGGCTACACCTTC CASSMGQAGYTF
TRBJ2-7 . TRBV30 . TGTGCCTGGACCCCCCTCGGTGCGGCCACTTACTACGAGCAGTACTTC CAWTPLGAATYYEQYF
TRBJ2-5 . TRBV11-2 . TGTGCCAGCGGCGGGGCCGTCTGGGCGGGACAAGAGACCCAGTACTTC CASGGAVWAGQETQYF
TRBJ1-6 TRBD1 TRBV4-1 . TGCGCCAGCAGCCAAGATCGGAGGACAGGGGGGAATAATTCACCCCTCCACTTT CASSQDRRTGGNNSPLHF
TRBJ2-3 . TRBV9 . TGTGCCAGCAGCCCAGCCAGCGGAAGCACAGATACGCAGTATTTT CASSPASGSTDTQYF
TRBJ2-7 TRBD1 TRBV7-9 once TGTGCCAGCAGCTTACAGGGGGAAGGGAACGAGCAGTACTTC CASSLQGEGNEQYF
TRBJ1-1 TRBD1 TRBV7-2 . TGTGCCAGCAGCCAGCGGACAGGGGGGGCCACTGAAGCTTTCTTT CASSQRTGGATEAFF
TRBJ2-5 . TRBV6-5 . TGTGCCACCGTGTGGACGGAACAAGAGACCCAGTACTTC CATVWTEQETQYF
TRBJ1-1 TRBD1 TRBV6-6 . TGTGCCAGCAACCCCCGACAGGGGGCTAACACTGAAGCTTTCTTT CASNPRQGANTEAFF
TRBJ2-7 . TRBV6-5 . TGTGCCAGCCGGCGGGGCTCCTACGAGCAGTACTTC CASRRGSYEQYF
TRBJ2-5 TRBD1 TRBV30 . TGTGCCTGGAGCAAAGGTCGGACAGGGGGAGGGGAGACCCAGTACTTC CAWSKGRTGGGETQYF
TRBJ2-3 TRBD2 TRBV4-1 . TGCGCCAGCAGCCAAGAGTCACTAGCGGGGAGGACAGATACGCAGTATTTT CASSQESLAGRTDTQYF
TRBJ1-1 TRBD1 TRBV6-6 . TGTGCCAGCACCTACCGGGACAGGGAGACTGAAGCTTTCTTT CASTYRDRETEAFF
TRBJ2-1 . TRBV7-2 once TGTGCCAGCAGCACGCAGACTAGCTCCTACAATGAGCAGTTCTTC CASSTQTSSYNEQFF
TRBJ1-1 . TRBV7-9 . TGTGCCAGCAGCTTAGGTCCCCGGGAGGCTTTCTTT CASSLGPREAFF
TRBJ1-2 TRBD1 TRBV28 . TGTGCCAGCAGTTCAAGGGGGGGACAGGGACCTTATGGCTACACCTTC CASSSRGGQGPYGYTF
TRBJ2-6 . TRBV19 once TGTGCCAGTGGGTCCCCGGCCAACGTCCTGACTTTC CASGSPANVLTF
TRBJ2-1 . TRBV5-1 . TGCGCCAGCAGCTTGAACCCCCGGGGGAACTACAATGAGCAGTTCTTC CASSLNPRGNYNEQFF
TRBJ2-3 TRBD2 TRBV5-1 . TGCGCCAGCAGCTTGGACGGGGGAGGGGGCACAGATACGCAGTATTTT CASSLDGGGGTDTQYF
TRBJ1-6 . TRBV21-1 . TGTGCCAGCAGGGGGCTACACATACATCATAATTCACCCCTCCACTTT CASRGLHIHHNSPLHF
TRBJ2-5 . TRBV5-6 . TGTGCCAGCAGCCGGACCCTCGGCGCGATAGAGACCCAGTACTTC CASSRTLGAIETQYF
TRBJ2-2 TRBD1 TRBV19 . TGTGCCAGTAGTTCCGGACAGGGTCACACCGGGGAGCTGTTTTTT CASSSGQGHTGELFF
TRBJ2-2 TRBD1 TRBV19 . TGTGCCAGTAGTTCCTCCGGGACAGGGCCGTTCACCGGGGAGCTGTTTTTT CASSSSGTGPFTGELFF
TRBJ2-1 TRBD1 TRBV28 once TGTGCCAGCAGTTTATCGGGGACAGGGAGGCAGTTCTTC CASSLSGTGRQFF
TRBJ2-6 TRBD1 TRBV4-1 once TGCGCCAGCAGTAAAGGACAGGCTGGGGCCAACGTCCTGACTTTC CASSKGQAGANVLTF
TRBJ2-7 . TRBV19 . TGTGCCAGTAGTTTCCCCGGACAGACCGAGCAGTACTTC CASSFPGQTEQYF
TRBJ2-1 TRBD2 TRBV11-2 . TGTGCCAGCAGCTTAGGAGGGACTAGCGGAGGGAAGGACAATGAGCAGTTCTTC CASSLGGTSGGKDNEQFF
TRBJ2-7 . TRBV18 . TGTGCCAGCTCACCACCGGGAACAACCTACGAGCAGTACTTC CASSPPGTTYEQYF
TRBJ2-1 . TRBV5-4 . TGTGCCAGCAGCTTGAACGTGGTCTACAATGAGCAGTTCTTC CASSLNVVYNEQFF
TRBJ2-7 . TRBV6-6 . TGTGCCAGCAGTTACTCGGCCAGGGGAATAGGCTACGAGCAGTACTTC CASSYSARGIGYEQYF
TRBJ2-7 . TRBV27 . TGTGCCAGCAGTCTTGGGACGAGGAGCTACGAGCAGTACTTC CASSLGTRSYEQYF
TRBJ2-2 TRBD2 TRBV2 . TGTGCCAGCAGTCACAAGCGGGACTGGACCGGGGAGCTGTTTTTT CASSHKRDWTGELFF
TRBJ1-1 TRBD1 TRBV5-1 . TGCGCCAGCAGCCCGGGACAGAGTGAAGCTTTCTTT CASSPGQSEAFF
TRBJ1-2 TRBD1 TRBV5-1 once TGCGCCAGCAGCTTGTTCAACGACAGGGGAATCTATGGCTACACCTTC CASSLFNDRGIYGYTF
TRBJ2-2 TRBD2 TRBV19 few TGTGCCACCTCAATAGCGGGAGGAACGGTCGGGGAGCTGTTTTTT CATSIAGGTVGELFF
TRBJ2-2 . TRBV5-4 . TGTGCCAGCAGCCAAGGACTACGGGCCGGGGAGCTGTTTTTT CASSQGLRAGELFF